Each of the 3 T cell receptor beta chains below was sequenced from the same sample in a study of T cells after yellow fever vaccination. TCRdb independently ran MiXCR on the 5' RACE reads; one entry per CDR3 protein. The data contain 340,000 or so distinct CDR3 sequences, 12% of them singletons. Source: CD4+ T cells sorted from PBMCs, taken 15 days after the yellow fever booster vaccination. Receptors were obtained from a man between 18 and 35 years old who received the YFV17D yellow fever vaccine.

This clonotype was observed a handful of times. J is TRBJ1-6 and V is TRBV12-3 or TRBV12-4; weak D call: TRBD1 (5 bases). The CDR3 contains 18 residues. The V end lost 5 bases, the J end lost 1 base, and 18 bases lay between the germline ends. The CDR3 nucleotides are TGTGCCAGCAGTATTAAACAGCGGGGGTTATCCTATAATTCACCCCTCCACTTT. Translated: CASSIKQRGLSYNSPLHF.

In nucleotides, the CDR3 is TGCAGTGCTAGAGCTCCGTGGCAAAACACAGATACGCAGTATTTT. This encodes CSARAPWQNTDTQYF. The chain has TRBV20-1 and TRBJ2-3; D uncertain. V was shortened by 1 base and J by 2 bases, with 13 bases between the two germline ends. CDR1 and CDR2 from the germline V gene are DFQATT and SNEGSKA (reference sequence). CDR3 length: 15 residues.

In its sample, this clonotype was seen many times. The chain couples TRBV4-1 to TRBJ2-5, with D tentatively TRBD1 (7 bases). In germline, CDR1 is MGHRA, CDR2 YSYEKL. The CDR3 contains 14 residues. The V end lost 4 bases, the J end lost 4 bases, and 13 bases lay between the germline ends. In DNA, the CDR3 is TGCGCCAGCAGCCCCGGGGGACAGCGAGAGACCCAGTACTTC. As protein: CASSPGGQRETQYF.